This is a list of T cell receptor beta chains from one sample in a study of cytomegalovirus exposure and HLA in healthy donors. Clones were read by immunoSEQ multiplex PCR, and TCRdb kept only the in-frame ones, dropping some. In the table there are about 40,000 clones, approximately 75% of which are singletons. Sequencing input: PBMCs. Source of these receptors: a man aged 35 to 55 in good health and CMV-seronegative. Each CDR3 is given with its conserved first and last residue. The D gene is left open where the match is weak. Some rows have no size entry. The others give once, few or many, or a class for an expanded clone.

J gene | clone size | D gene | V gene | CDR3 protein | CDR3 DNA
TRBJ2-1 | NA | TRBD2 | TRBV11-2 | CASSLAVSGGARQFF | TGTGCCAGCAGCTTGGCGGTTAGCGGGGGGGCGCGGCAGTTCTTC
TRBJ1-1 | few | NA | TRBV6-5 | CASSPPFGDTEAFF | TGTGCCAGCAGCCCTCCATTCGGGGACACTGAAGCTTTCTTT
TRBJ2-7 | few | NA | TRBV5-1 | CASSLVYQGHEQYF | TGCGCCAGCAGCTTGGTGTACCAGGGCCACGAGCAGTACTTC
TRBJ1-5 | NA | NA | TRBV2 | CASSAQTFSGSPQHF | TGTGCCAGCAGCGCGCAGACCTTTAGCGGTTCGCCCCAGCATTTT
TRBJ2-7 | NA | TRBD1 | TRBV30 | CAWRPDRALYEQYF | TGTGCCTGGAGGCCGGACAGGGCACTCTACGAGCAGTACTTC
TRBJ1-5 | NA | NA | TRBV7-2 | CASSLDQSRNQPQHF | TGTGCCAGCAGCTTAGACCAGTCCCGTAATCAGCCCCAGCATTTT
TRBJ1-1 | NA | NA | TRBV28 | CASSLSGGVGTEAFF | TGTGCCAGCAGTTTGTCGGGGGGGGTTGGTACTGAAGCTTTCTTT
TRBJ1-1 | NA | TRBD1 | TRBV2 | CASRLETGLSEAFF | TGTGCCAGCAGGCTGGAGACAGGGCTTTCTGAAGCTTTCTTT
TRBJ1-1 | NA | NA | TRBV20-1 | CSARDFGEAFF | TGCAGTGCTAGAGATTTCGGTGAAGCTTTCTTT
TRBJ1-6 | NA | TRBD1 | TRBV14 | CASSQRQGARYNSPLHF | TGTGCCAGCAGCCAACGACAGGGGGCGAGATATAATTCACCCCTCCACTTT
TRBJ1-1 | once | TRBD1 | TRBV29-1 | CSVDLTGRKNTEAFF | TGCAGCGTTGACCTGACAGGGAGGAAAAACACTGAAGCTTTCTTT
TRBJ1-1 | NA | TRBD1 | TRBV7-8 | CASSLGDREDTEAFF | TGTGCCAGCAGCCTGGGGGACAGGGAGGATACTGAAGCTTTCTTT
TRBJ1-1 | few | NA | TRBV5-5 | CASSLAGFRTEAFF | TGTGCCAGCAGCTTGGCAGGCTTTCGGACTGAAGCTTTCTTT
TRBJ1-2 | NA | NA | TRBV6-5 | CASSRLTGNYGYTF | TGTGCCAGCAGTAGGCTCACGGGAAACTATGGCTACACCTTC
TRBJ2-2 | NA | TRBD2 | TRBV2 | CASSDLAEITGELFF | TGTGCCAGCAGTGACCTAGCGGAGATTACCGGGGAGCTGTTTTTT
TRBJ2-1 | NA | NA | TRBV7-9 | CASSSNGGETYNEQFF | TGTGCCAGCAGCTCGAACGGCGGGGAAACCTACAATGAGCAGTTCTTC
TRBJ2-3 | NA | NA | TRBV5-1 | CASSFSISSDTQYF | TGCGCCAGCAGCTTTAGCATTTCGTCAGATACGCAGTATTTT